These T cell receptor beta chains were read from a single sample in a study of regulatory T cells in long-lasting Graves disease. TCRdb re-derived calls from the multiplex PCR reads in MiXCR, one entry per CDR3 protein. The data hold under 500,000 distinct CDR3 sequences, with around 20% observed a single time. The sample was peripheral blood mononuclear cells (PBMCs), taken when the disease was refractory, from a patient treated with antithyroid drugs. The receptors stem from a female donor with Graves disease. The CDR3 runs from the conserved cysteine through the conserved F or W. The D gene is left open where the match is weak. Size values are once, few and many counts, or a class for expanded clones, and some rows have none.

many - TRBJ1-6 TRBV12-3/TRBV12-4 CASRSPSPGSPLHF TGTGCCAGCAGGTCACCATCCCCAGGGTCACCCCTCCACTTT
- - TRBJ2-6 TRBV4-3 CASSQDFAVGFQNVLTF TGCGCCAGCAGCCAAGATTTCGCCGTGGGTTTTCAAAACGTCCTGACTTTC
few - TRBJ1-5 TRBV4-1 CASSPFGQYSNQPQHF TGCGCCAGCAGCCCCTTTGGACAGTATAGCAATCAGCCCCAGCATTTT
many - TRBJ2-5 TRBV25-1 CASQPGTGPGETQYF TGTGCCAGCCAGCCCGGTACAGGGCCGGGAGAGACCCAGTACTTC
few TRBD1 TRBJ2-7 TRBV7-9 CASSSPQGQGSYEQYF TGTGCCAGCAGCTCACCACAAGGACAGGGCTCCTACGAGCAGTACTTC
- - TRBJ2-2 TRBV27 CASSLYGTFNTGDLFF TGTGCCAGCAGTTTATACGGCACATTCAACACCGGGGATCTGTTTTTT
- - TRBJ2-2 TRBV5-1 CASSFVGGTMNTGELFF TGCGCCAGCAGCTTCGTTGGCGGGACCATGAACACCGGGGAGCTGTTTTTT
many - TRBJ2-5 TRBV7-6 CASSFGLSRGQETQYF TGTGCCAGCAGCTTCGGACTCTCAAGGGGCCAAGAGACCCAGTACTTC
few TRBD2 TRBJ2-7 TRBV25-1 CASTSGRSYEQYF TGTGCCAGCACCAGCGGGAGGAGTTACGAGCAGTACTTC
many TRBD2 TRBJ2-2 TRBV10-3 CAISEKVAGLNTGELFF TGTGCCATCAGTGAAAAAGTAGCGGGACTAAACACCGGGGAGCTGTTTTTT
- TRBD2 TRBJ2-7 TRBV11-3 CASSLDTSGRAYEQYF TGTGCCAGCAGCTTGGACACTAGCGGGAGGGCCTACGAGCAGTACTTC
few TRBD1 TRBJ2-5 TRBV10-3 CAISDGGQGQETQYF TGTGCCATCAGTGATGGGGGACAGGGCCAAGAGACCCAGTACTTC
- - TRBJ2-7 TRBV28 CASSLPGPWLAYEQYF TGTGCCAGCAGCTTACCGGGACCCTGGCTCGCCTACGAGCAGTACTTC
many - TRBJ2-7 TRBV11-2 CASSFKPVDRYF TGTGCCAGCAGCTTTAAACCAGTGGACCGGTACTTC
many - TRBJ1-2 TRBV12-3/TRBV12-4 CASSLTGHHTF TGTGCCAGCAGTTTAACAGGCCACCACACCTTC
- TRBD1 TRBJ2-7 TRBV10-3 CAISGDRTPISYEQYF TGTGCCATCAGTGGGGACAGGACACCTATCTCCTACGAGCAGTACTTC
many TRBD1 TRBJ2-6 TRBV27 CASNAGQGSSGANVLTF TGTGCCAGCAATGCGGGACAGGGGTCCTCTGGGGCCAACGTCCTGACTTTC
many - TRBJ1-4 TRBV27 CASRERPSTNEKLFF TGTGCCAGCAGAGAAAGACCCTCGACTAATGAAAAACTGTTTTTT
- - TRBJ2-3 TRBV2 CASSANSGDTQYF TGTGCCAGCAGTGCCAACTCAGGGGATACGCAGTATTTT
many - TRBJ2-7 TRBV20-1 CSASQGTYEQYF TGCAGTGCTAGTCAGGGTACCTACGAGCAGTACTTC
- TRBD1 TRBJ2-2 TRBV18 CASSPGQINTGELFF TGTGCCAGCTCACCGGGACAGATAAACACCGGGGAGCTGTTTTTT
few TRBD1 TRBJ1-1 TRBV20-1 CSAGTGPNTEAFF TGCAGTGCCGGGACAGGGCCGAACACTGAAGCTTTCTTT
many - TRBJ1-5 TRBV20-1 CSARRTDNQPQHF TGCAGTGCTAGGAGGACAGACAATCAGCCCCAGCATTTT
- - TRBJ2-5 TRBV7-2 CASSVWRGYNEQFF TGTGCCAGCAGTGTATGGCGGGGTTACAATGAGCAATTCTTC
many TRBD2 TRBJ2-7 TRBV2 CASSSLAETGEQYF TGTGCCAGCAGTTCACTAGCGGAGACTGGGGAGCAGTACTTC
- TRBD1 TRBJ2-7 TRBV13 CASSVGQGVYEQYF TGTGCCAGCAGCGTGGGACAGGGAGTCTACGAGCAGTACTTC